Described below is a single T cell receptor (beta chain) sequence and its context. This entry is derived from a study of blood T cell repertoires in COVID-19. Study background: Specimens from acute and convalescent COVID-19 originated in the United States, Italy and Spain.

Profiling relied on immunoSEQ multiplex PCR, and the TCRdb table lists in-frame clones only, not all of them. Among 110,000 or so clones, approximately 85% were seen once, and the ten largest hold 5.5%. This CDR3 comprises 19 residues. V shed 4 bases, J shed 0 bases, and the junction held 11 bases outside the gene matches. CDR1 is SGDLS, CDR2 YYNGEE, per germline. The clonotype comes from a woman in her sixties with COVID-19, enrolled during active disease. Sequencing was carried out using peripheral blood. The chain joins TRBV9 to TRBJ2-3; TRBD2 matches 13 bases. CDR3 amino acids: CASSLQRTSGGSSTDTQYF. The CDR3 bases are TGTGCCAGCAGCCTACAACGGACTAGCGGGGGATCTAGCACAGATACGCAGTATTTT.